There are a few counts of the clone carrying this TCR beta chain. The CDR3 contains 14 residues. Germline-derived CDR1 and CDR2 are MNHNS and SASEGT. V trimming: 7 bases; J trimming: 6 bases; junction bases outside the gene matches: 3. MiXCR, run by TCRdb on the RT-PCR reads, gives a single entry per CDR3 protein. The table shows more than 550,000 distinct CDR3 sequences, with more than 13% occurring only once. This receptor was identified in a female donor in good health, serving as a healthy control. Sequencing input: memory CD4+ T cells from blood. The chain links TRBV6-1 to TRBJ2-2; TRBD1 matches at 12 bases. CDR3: CASMGQGAAGELFF. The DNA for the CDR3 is TGTGCCAGCATGGGACAGGGGGCCGCCGGGGAGCTGTTTTTT.